This T cell receptor (beta chain) is from a study of blood T cell repertoires in COVID-19. On the study more broadly: Researchers got acute and convalescent COVID-19 samples from the United States, Italy and Spain. In each case, the material was cDNA or gDNA derived from T cells, B-cell-depleted T cells, or PBMCs.

Per the study methods: Reference gene primer amplification yielded estimated nucleated cell counts. TCRdb's table, derived via immunoSEQ multiplex PCR, lists solely in-frame clones and lacks some. Clone size and the V and J calls come from that table; the DNA yielded D and trimming. This sample has roughly 190,000 clones, with 85% to 95% found just once. This CDR3 has 12 residues. Germline V gene lookup returns CDR1 MNHEY and CDR2 SVGAGI. Trimming pared 8 bases from V and 2 bases from J, leaving 10 bases between. The Seattle patients joined while their infection was active and were tracked longitudinally afterward.

Specimen: peripheral blood. This receptor was taken from a man aged 30-40 years with COVID-19, enrolled during active disease. V and J are TRBV6-5 and TRBJ2-7; the D gene is possibly TRBD2 (5 bases). The CDR3, as DNA: TGTGCCAGCGGGAGAGACACCTACGAGCAGTACTTC. Translated: CASGRDTYEQYF.